Each of the 25 T cell receptor beta chains below was sequenced from the same sample in a study of T cells in Graves' hyperthyroidism and ophthalmopathy. Using RNA transcripts as the source, TCR beta CDR3 regions were amplified. An initial round of RT-PCR targeting the TCR CDR3 relied on the HTBI primer set. From the multiplex PCR reads, TCRdb called clonotypes with MiXCR, one entry per CDR3 protein. Here the sample spans fewer than 650,000 distinct CDR3 sequences, roughly 14% being singletons. Input material: blood. All receptors come from a woman aged 40 to 50 with Graves' ophthalmopathy.

This chain links TRBV5-1 with TRBJ1-1; TRBD1 agrees at 7 bases. The trim removed 0 bases at V and 8 bases at J, leaving 1 base unmatched. The CDR3 extends over 12 amino acids. Germline values: CDR1 SGHRS, CDR2 YFSETQ. The CDR3 coding sequence is TGCGCCAGCAGCTTGGACAGGGGAGAAGCTTTCTTT. It translates to CASSLDRGEAFF.

This clonotype occurred once. This chain's CDR3 is CATQTGEANEQYF. CDR3 DNA: TGTGCCACACAGACAGGGGAGGCTAACGAGCAGTACTTC. The rearrangement links TRBV6-4 to TRBJ2-7, with 8 nucleotides matching TRBD1. Trimming removed 10 bases from V and 5 bases from J; junction bases left unmatched: 10. This CDR3 is 13 amino acids long. CDR1 is MRHNA, CDR2 SNTAGT, per germline.

A single count supports this clonotype. The rearrangement joins TRBV19 to TRBJ1-2, with 8 nucleotides matching TRBD1. V lost 5 bases, J lost 2 bases, and 7 bases stayed unmatched. Germline V lookup: CDR1 LNHDA, CDR2 SQIVND (reference sequence). The length of the CDR3 is 15 residues. In DNA form, the CDR3 reads TGTGCCAGTAGTGGGCGGGACAGGTCAAACTATGGCTACACCTTC. As protein: CASSGRDRSNYGYTF.

This clonotype was detected many times. The chain links TRBV6-2 or TRBV6-3 to TRBJ2-4, with 9 bases that match TRBD1. Germline assignment: CDR1 MNHEY and CDR2 SVGEGT. V trimming: 5 bases; J trimming: 8 bases; junction bases outside the gene matches: 10. The length of the CDR3 is 15 residues. CDR3 region: CASSPPQGANYIQYF. CDR3 nucleotides: TGTGCCAGCAGTCCCCCACAGGGGGCAAACTACATTCAGTACTTC.

This clonotype was detected ten times or more. The CDR3 sequence: CASTQWRVQNTEAFF. The DNA of the CDR3 is TGTGCCAGCACCCAATGGCGGGTACAGAACACTGAAGCTTTCTTT. The J gene is TRBJ1-1, the V gene TRBV12-3 or TRBV12-4; D is unresolved. The CDR3 has 15 residues. V was cut by 7 bases and J by 1 base, with 16 bases left in between.

The chain has TRBV12-3 or TRBV12-4 and TRBJ1-2, with D maybe TRBD1 (5 bases). Trimming removed 4 bases from V and 2 bases from J, with 14 bases in between. This CDR3 comprises 15 residues. Here the CDR3 DNA reads TGTGCCAGCAGTTCGCCCGACAGATTAAACTATGGCTACACCTTC. This gives the protein CASSSPDRLNYGYTF.

Ten or more counts support this clonotype. V usage is TRBV6-5 and J usage is TRBJ1-1; weak D call: TRBD1 (6 bases). CDR1 and CDR2 from the germline V gene are MNHEY and SVGAGI. Deletions cut 2 bases from V and 1 base from J, with 8 bases between. This CDR3 region has 14 residues. The CDR3 DNA reads as TGTGCCAGCAGTTACAGGGGGGAGAACACTGAAGCTTTCTTT. Translation: CASSYRGENTEAFF.

This clonotype was seen at least ten times. The gene calls are TRBV27 and TRBJ1-2; D is ambiguous. Per germline, CDR1 MNHEY and CDR2 SMNVEV (reference sequence). The CDR3 is 12 residues long. Trimming cost V 6 bases and J 1 base, with 6 bases left between them. The CDR3 here is CASRMDNYGYTF. For the CDR3, the DNA is TGTGCCAGCAGAATGGATAACTATGGCTACACCTTC.

Here the CDR3 reads CASSSPKGLMNTEAFF. In DNA, the CDR3 is TGTGCCAGCAGTTCCCCGAAGGGGCTCATGAACACTGAAGCTTTCTTT. This chain links TRBV28 with TRBJ1-1; D perhaps matches TRBD1 (5 bases). CDR1 and CDR2 (germline): MDHEN, SYDVKM. V shed 4 bases and J shed 0 bases, with 15 bases lying between them. The CDR3 runs to 16 residues.

The chain carries TRBV12-3 or TRBV12-4 and TRBJ1-2; D is undetermined. The V end was cut by 2 bases, the J end by 5 bases, with 12 bases between. There are 14 residues in the CDR3. CDR3 protein: CASSLIGRWYGYTF. The CDR3 DNA reads TGTGCCAGCAGTTTAATCGGCAGGTGGTATGGCTACACCTTC.

This clonotype was seen at least ten times. The CDR3 DNA is TGCAGTGCTAGAATCGGTGAGGGGATAGGTAGCACTGAAGCTTTCTTT. It translates to CSARIGEGIGSTEAFF. The chain has TRBV20-1 and TRBJ1-1; tentatively, D is TRBD1 (5 bases). Trimming removed 2 bases at V and 4 bases at J, with 20 bases between. This CDR3 is built from 16 residues. Germline V lookup: CDR1 DFQATT, CDR2 SNEGSKA (reference sequence).

Only a few counts were recorded for this clonotype. The chain employs TRBV18 and TRBJ2-7; possibly TRBD1 or TRBD2 for D (7 bases each). Germline V gene sequence: CDR1 KGHSH, CDR2 LQKENI. Trimming pared 6 bases from V and 5 bases from J, leaving 17 bases between. This CDR3 spans 14 amino acids. The CDR3 coding sequence is TGTGCCAGCTCTCTGACAGGGAGGGTCGACGAGCAGTACTTC. Protein sequence: CASSLTGRVDEQYF.

This clonotype was counted at least ten times. The chain couples TRBV19 to TRBJ1-5, with a weak D call TRBD1 (5 bases). This CDR3 is built from 15 residues. The V end was cut by 7 bases, the J end by 6 bases, with 19 bases between. Germline V gene lookup returns CDR1 LNHDA and CDR2 SQIVND (reference sequence). CDR3 region: CASTEGLLLGQPQHF. The DNA of the CDR3 is TGTGCCAGTACCGAGGGACTACTTCTGGGTCAGCCCCAGCATTTT. Together with reference TRBV19 and TRBJ1-5, the CDR3 gives the full variable domain: DGGITQSPKYLFRKEGQNVTLSCEQNLNHDAMYWYRQDPGQGLRLIYYSQIVNDFQKGDIAEGYSVSREKKESFPLTVTSAQKNPTAFYLCASTEGLLLGQPQHFGDGTRLSIL.

The sample holds many counts of this clonotype. The rearrangement joins TRBV27 to TRBJ2-7, with 7 bases matching TRBD1. The V gene end was trimmed by 5 bases and the J gene end by 7 bases; junction bases not matched to a gene: 5. CDR1 and CDR2 (germline): MNHEY, SMNVEV (reference sequence). This CDR3 has 12 residues. The CDR3 DNA reads TGTGCCAGCAGTCCTCCAGGGGGAGAGCAGTACTTC. It specifies CASSPPGGEQYF.

This clonotype was seen many times. The rearrangement links TRBV6-2 or TRBV6-3 to TRBJ2-2; 8 bases fit TRBD2. Trimming cost V 8 bases and J 6 bases; bases outside gene matches: 11. CDR1 and CDR2 (germline): MNHEY, SVGEGT. The CDR3 loop spans 15 amino acids. The CDR3 DNA reads TGTGCCAGCCGAGGACTAGCCGATCTCTCCGGGGAGCTGTTTTTT. This sequence encodes CASRGLADLSGELFF.

This chain uses TRBV20-1 with TRBJ1-1, with 8 bases fitting TRBD1. The CDR3 runs to 18 residues. The junction had 13 bases not matched to a gene; V was cut back by 0 bases and J by 1 base. From germline, CDR1 is DFQATT and CDR2 SNEGSKA (reference sequence). CDR3 sequence (DNA): TGCAGTGCTAGAGACGCGGACAGGGAGTTGTATCCGAACACTGAAGCTTTCTTT. Protein: CSARDADRELYPNTEAFF.

The chain combines TRBV10-3 with TRBJ2-2; 7 bases match TRBD1. CDR1 and CDR2 (germline): ENHRY, SYGVKD. Losses at the gene ends were 6 bases for V and 6 bases for J; bases not matched to a gene: 13. The CDR3 is 16 residues long. The CDR3 spells CAISRDSLLSSGELFF. In DNA, the CDR3 is TGTGCCATCAGCCGGGACAGTCTTCTCTCTTCCGGGGAGCTGTTTTTT.

The CDR3 spells CASSPRRGYNEQFF. CDR3 coding DNA: TGTGCCAGCAGCCCCCGACGGGGATACAATGAGCAGTTCTTC. V usage is TRBV12-3 or TRBV12-4 and J usage is TRBJ2-1, with a weak D call TRBD2 (5 bases). Trimming left V 6 bases short and J 4 bases short, with 13 bases between. The CDR3 is made up of 14 amino acids.

V and J are TRBV27 and TRBJ2-3; possibly TRBD2 for D (5 bases). CDR1 and CDR2 (germline): MNHEY, SMNVEV (reference sequence). The V end lost 5 bases, the J end lost 1 base, and 13 bases lay between the germline ends. The CDR3 has 15 amino acids. The CDR3 DNA follows: TGTGCCAGCAGTAGTTCGTGGGGAGGCACAGATACGCAGTATTTT. It codes for CASSSSWGGTDTQYF.

This clonotype was counted ten times or more. The chain employs TRBV11-2 and TRBJ1-1; 10 bases map to TRBD1. The CDR3 consists of 15 residues. V dropped 5 bases and J dropped 4; count of bases not matched to a gene: 7. The germline CDR1 and CDR2 sequences are SGHAT and FQNNGV. CDR3 DNA sequence: TGTGCCAGCAGCCCTCCGTGGGACAGGGGCACTGAAGCTTTCTTT. Translating gives CASSPPWDRGTEAFF.

This clonotype was detected a few times. A much larger clone differs by one base, so this may be a read error. V is TRBV30 and J is TRBJ2-5; the D gene is possibly TRBD1 (6 bases). This CDR3 contains 16 residues. V gave up 0 bases and J gave up 7 bases, with 21 bases separating them. The V gene's germline CDR1 is GTSNPN and CDR2 SVGIG (reference sequence). The CDR3 loop reads CAWSVGRTELSGTQYF. CDR3 sequence (DNA): TGTGCCTGGAGTGTTGGCCGGACAGAGTTGTCGGGGACCCAGTACTTC.

The table lists this clonotype with many counts. This chain joins TRBV6-1 and TRBJ2-2, with 7 bases matching TRBD1. The length of the CDR3 is 16 residues. Germline CDR1 is MNHNS and CDR2 is SASEGT. V was pared by 6 bases and J by 3 bases, with 10 bases of the junction left unmatched. The CDR3 DNA reads TGTGCCAGCAGGAAACAGGGGATTGAAGACACCGGGGAGCTGTTTTTT. Translation gives CASRKQGIEDTGELFF.

Ten or more counts support this clonotype. The chain links TRBV12-5 to TRBJ1-1; maybe TRBD1 (6 bases). This CDR3 spans 13 amino acids. The ends were cut back, 4 bases at V and 4 bases at J, with 10 bases in the middle. The germline V gene has CDR1 LGHNT and CDR2 FRNRAP. CDR3 in DNA: TGTGCTAGTGGTTCCGCGACAGGCACTGAAGCTTTCTTT. Protein: CASGSATGTEAFF.

This clonotype was found many times. The chain joins TRBV20-1 to TRBJ2-7; a weak D match, TRBD2 (6 bases). Germline CDR1 DFQATT, CDR2 SNEGSKA (reference sequence). Trimming stripped 6 bases from V and 2 bases from J, with 14 bases between. This CDR3 is 13 amino acids long. The DNA of the CDR3 is TGCAGTGCCAGACTAGGATCTCCCTACGAGCAGTACTTC. It translates to CSARLGSPYEQYF.

This clonotype came up many times. V is TRBV27 and J is TRBJ2-7, with 15 positions matching TRBD2. J gave up 6 bases and V 5 bases, and 8 bases lay outside the gene matches. This CDR3 has 16 amino acids. Germline CDR1 MNHEY, CDR2 SMNVEV (reference sequence). The CDR3 bases are TGTGCCAGCAGTCCGGGGACTAGCGGGGGGAAGAGCGAGCAGTACTTC. This translates into CASSPGTSGGKSEQYF.